The subject of this entry is one T cell receptor beta chain. No antigen is known for it. The protocol was immunoSEQ multiplex PCR, while the TCRdb copy is restricted to in-frame clones and leaves out a portion. Of roughly 35,000 clones in the sample, less than 85% were seen once. With 1 base clipped from V and 2 bases from J, the junction kept 17 bases outside the gene matches. Germline loops: CDR1 SGHTA, CDR2 FQGNSA. The CDR3 has 19 residues. This sample was included in a study of somatic mutations in cytotoxic T cells in rheumatoid arthritis. Notes on the study in general: Rheumatoid arthritis patients showed CD8+ clonality increasing with age, unlike healthy controls. The study found no significant difference in CD8+ T-cell clonality between rheumatoid arthritis patients and age-matched healthy controls. 8 of 65 patients had a largest CD8+ clone above 20% of CD8+ cells.

Magnetic beads with positive selection isolated CD4+ and CD8+ fractions, whose purity was verified by flow cytometry. Input material: CD8+ T cells sorted from blood. The TCR sequence derives from a man in his forties in good health. This chain uses TRBV7-2 with TRBJ2-7, with 7 bases matching TRBD2. The CDR3 reads CASSLGRPQRLAVAYEQYF. CDR3 nucleotides: TGTGCCAGCAGCTTAGGCCGGCCCCAGAGGCTAGCGGTGGCCTACGAGCAGTACTTC.